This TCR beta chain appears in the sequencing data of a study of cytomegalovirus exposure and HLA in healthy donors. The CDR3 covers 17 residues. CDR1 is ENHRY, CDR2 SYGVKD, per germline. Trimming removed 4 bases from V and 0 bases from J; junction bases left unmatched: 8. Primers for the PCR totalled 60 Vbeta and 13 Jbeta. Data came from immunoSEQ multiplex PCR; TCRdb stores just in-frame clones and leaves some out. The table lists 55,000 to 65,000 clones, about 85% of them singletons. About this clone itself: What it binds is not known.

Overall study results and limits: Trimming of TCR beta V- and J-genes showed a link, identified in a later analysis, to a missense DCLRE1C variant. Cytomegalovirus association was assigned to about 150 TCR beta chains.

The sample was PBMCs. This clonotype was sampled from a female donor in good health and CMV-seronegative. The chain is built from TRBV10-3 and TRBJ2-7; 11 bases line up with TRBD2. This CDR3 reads CAISVAGTSGSSYEQYF. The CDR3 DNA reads TGTGCCATCAGTGTCGCTGGGACTAGCGGTTCCTCCTACGAGCAGTACTTC.